The 5 T cell receptor beta chains listed next were all sequenced from one sample in a study of blood T cell repertoires in COVID-19. Here immunoSEQ multiplex PCR was the method, and the copy in TCRdb shows in-frame clones only, minus some. The table records roughly 300,000 clones, 83% of them present only once. The sequencing input was peripheral blood. These receptors were collected from a woman in her fifties or sixties with acute or convalescent COVID-19.

V usage is TRBV10-3 and J usage is TRBJ2-3; TRBD1 aligns across 9 bases. Germline V gives CDR1 ENHRY, CDR2 SYGVKD. V gave up 8 bases and J gave up 0 bases; unmatched junction bases: 6. This CDR3 region has 15 residues. The CDR3 nucleotides read TGTGCCATCTCCGGGACAGGGATAAGCACAGATACGCAGTATTTT. Translation gives CAISGTGISTDTQYF.

Written as DNA, the CDR3 is TGCGCCAGCAGCCGACAAGGGACAGAGAACTATGGCTACACCTTC. It codes for CASSRQGTENYGYTF. The gene calls are TRBV5-1 and TRBJ1-2; 7 positions match TRBD1. Germline values: CDR1 SGHRS, CDR2 YFSETQ. Trimming removed 4 bases from V and 2 bases from J; junction bases left unmatched: 8. The CDR3 runs to 15 residues.

This clone was counted between two and nine times. The chain recombines TRBV19 with TRBJ2-1, with TRBD2 as a possible D gene (5 bases). The CDR3 length is 14 residues. The V gene's germline CDR1 is LNHDA and CDR2 SQIVND (reference sequence). V lost 1 base and J lost 7, with 11 bases in between. CDR3 protein: CASSIAGRRNEQFF. The CDR3 DNA reads TGTGCCAGTAGTATAGCGGGAAGGAGAAATGAGCAGTTCTTC.

The chain links TRBV5-1 to TRBJ2-2; a possible D gene is TRBD2 (5 bases). The CDR3 has 15 amino acids. Germline V CDR1 and CDR2: SGHRS, YFSETQ. V was pared by 6 bases and J by 6 bases, with 18 bases between. The CDR3 protein is CASNIVGARAGELFF. CDR3 DNA: TGCGCCAGCAATATCGTAGGCGCGAGGGCCGGGGAGCTGTTTTTT.

The V gene is TRBV18, the J gene TRBJ2-4; a weak D match, TRBD1 (5 bases). Per germline, CDR1 KGHSH and CDR2 LQKENI. Trimming took off 5 bases at V and 5 bases at J, with 10 bases between the two ends. The CDR3 has 13 amino acids. Here the CDR3 DNA reads TGTGCCAGCTCAGGGGCGGAACAAAACATTCAGTACTTC. This gives the protein CASSGAEQNIQYF.